Presented here are 3 T cell receptor beta chains from one specimen sequenced in a study of cytomegalovirus exposure and HLA in healthy donors. PCR primers comprised 60 Vbeta and 13 Jbeta primers. Method: immunoSEQ multiplex PCR; TCRdb's copy keeps in-frame clones and lacks some. The sample includes 46,000 or so clones, roughly 63% of them seen just once. Sample: PBMCs. These receptors originate from a man between 60 and 70 years old in good health and CMV-seropositive.

Comments on this clone: The same CDR3 arises from other DNA sequences in this sample as well. The genes are TRBV28 and TRBJ2-3; 7 bases fit TRBD2. Germline V gene data show CDR1 as MDHEN and CDR2 as SYDVKM. The CDR3 contains 18 residues. V gave up 3 bases and J gave up 3 bases; unmatched junction bases: 15. CDR3 loop: CASSFVIGLAGVTDTQYF. CDR3 nucleotide sequence: TGTGCCAGCAGTTTTGTGATCGGACTGGCGGGGGTGACAGATACGCAGTATTTT.

J is TRBJ1-6 and V is TRBV6-5; the D gene is possibly TRBD1 (5 bases). The CDR3 totals 15 residues. Between the trimmed V and J ends, which lost 0 bases and 11 bases, there was a span of 14 bases. Germline CDR1 reads MNHEY; CDR2 reads SVGAGI. For the CDR3, the DNA is TGTGCCAGCAGTTACTCGTTGCAGGGTGGGACACCCCTCCACTTT. Its translation is CASSYSLQGGTPLHF.

V is TRBV6-6 and J is TRBJ2-5; the D gene is possibly TRBD2 (5 bases). The CDR3 runs 13 residues. Between the trimmed V and J ends, which lost 5 bases and 11 bases, there was a span of 18 bases. CDR1 is MNHNY, CDR2 SVGAGI, per germline (reference sequence). The CDR3 here is CASSANEAREQYF. The DNA of the CDR3 is TGTGCCAGCAGTGCAAATGAAGCAAGGGAGCAGTACTTC.